The sequence of this TCR beta chain was determined in a study of blood T cells in healthy people across ages. Looked up from germline, CDR1 is SGHRS and CDR2 is YFSETQ. V was clipped by 4 bases and J by 2 bases, with 12 bases between them. The length of the CDR3 is 14 residues. Healthy individuals of Caucasian origin from Russia, aged about 6 to 100, served as donors. This clonotype was observed a few times. A J-beta primer mix and a sample-barcoded 5' primer were used in a second PCR of roughly 7 to 12 cycles. TCRdb ran MiXCR on the 5' RACE reads and lists one entry per CDR3 protein. Of approximately 900,000 distinct CDR3 sequences in the sample, 40% to 60% were seen once.

The clonotype comes from a man aged 25 to 40 in good health. The chain couples TRBV5-1 to TRBJ2-5; the D call may be TRBD1 or TRBD2 (5 bases each). The sequenced sample was blood. CDR3 in amino acids: CASSEPGRQETQYF. The CDR3 nucleotides read TGCGCCAGCAGCGAACCGGGACGGCAAGAGACCCAGTACTTC.